These 20 T cell receptor beta chains came from one sample sequenced in a study of T cells in localized non-small cell lung cancer (dated by TCRdb to the early 2020s). Library preparation was by the immunoSEQ multiplex PCR assay. Here the immuneACCESS table is served through TCRdb, limited to in-frame sequences with V and J called. Missing clones are a known gap in these copies; in checked studies unresolved V genes cover under half, and the rest lacks a known reason. The sample yields about 33,000 clones; 90% were counted once. 4.1% of the sample is taken by the ten largest. The input for sequencing was peripheral blood, taken before any cancer treatment. The receptors come from a man aged 40 to 70 with stage I lung adenocarcinoma.

V and J are TRBV2 and TRBJ2-5; D not certain. CDR3 length: 11 amino acids. Germline CDR1 and CDR2: SNHLY and FYNNEI. The ends were cut back, 6 bases at V and 4 bases at J, with 6 bases in the middle. The CDR3 coding sequence is TGTGCCAGCAGGGGGATAGAGACCCAGTACTTC. This sequence encodes CASRGIETQYF.

Only a few counts were recorded for this clone. This rearrangement joins TRBV27 to TRBJ1-2; 8 bases align to TRBD1. The CDR3 is 13 residues long. CDR1 and CDR2 from the germline V gene are MNHEY and SMNVEV (reference sequence). Unmatched junction bases numbered 7, after V lost 6 bases and J lost 7 bases. CDR3 sequence: CASRRGQVGGYTF. CDR3 sequence (DNA): TGTGCCAGCAGGAGGGGACAGGTGGGTGGCTACACCTTC.

As for this clone: At the DNA level, this CDR3 is encoded by other sequences in the same sample as well. The chain employs TRBV5-1 and TRBJ2-3; TRBD1 matches 9 bases. The CDR3 is 14 amino acids. V was clipped by 7 bases and J by 3 bases; unmatched bases: 6. CDR1 and CDR2 (germline): SGHRS, YFSETQ. The CDR3 is CASGQGPLTDTQYF. In nucleotides, the CDR3 is TGCGCCAGCGGACAGGGGCCGTTAACAGATACGCAGTATTTT.

This clone was seen only once. The chain uses TRBV6-5 and TRBJ1-6, with 8 bases lining up with TRBD1. The CDR3 has 14 residues. Germline CDR1 and CDR2: MNHEY and SVGAGI. With 6 bases clipped from V and 9 bases from J, the junction kept 7 bases outside the gene matches. As DNA, the CDR3 is TGTGCCAGCAGATTGACAGGGGCACTTTCACCCCTCCACTTT. It yields the protein CASRLTGALSPLHF.

The chain is built from TRBV7-6 and TRBJ2-2, with 7 bases identical to TRBD1. CDR3 size: 19 residues. Germline trimming cut 5 bases from V and 0 bases from J; bases unmatched to any gene: 15. Germline V gene lookup returns CDR1 SGHVS and CDR2 FNYEAQ. CDR3 amino acids: CASSRGTETQKTNTGELFF. CDR3 DNA: TGTGCCAGCAGCCGTGGGACAGAAACCCAGAAAACGAACACCGGGGAGCTGTTTTTT.

V gene TRBV13 combines with J gene TRBJ2-5; D not certain. V was cut by 7 bases and J by 5 bases, with 8 bases left in between. The CDR3 covers 11 residues. Germline CDR1 is PRHDT and CDR2 is FYEKMQ (reference sequence). CDR3 sequence: CASTGRETQYF. CDR3 sequence (DNA): TGTGCCAGCACCGGCCGCGAGACCCAGTACTTC.

This chain links TRBV6-6 with TRBJ2-1; D is unresolved. The V end was cut by 5 bases, the J end by 4 bases, with 9 bases between. The CDR3 runs to 13 residues. CDR1 is MNHNY and CDR2 is SVGAGI in the germline V gene (reference sequence). CDR3 sequence (DNA): TGTGCCAGCAGTCGACTCGAATACAATGAGCAGTTCTTC. Its translation: CASSRLEYNEQFF.

This chain uses TRBV6-5 with TRBJ1-3; D uncertain. This CDR3 spans 15 amino acids. V gave up 8 bases and J gave up 0 bases, with 14 bases separating them. The germline gives CDR1 MNHEY, CDR2 SVGAGI. CDR3 residues: CASGPGSFSGNTIYF. The CDR3 region has the DNA TGTGCCAGCGGACCCGGATCCTTCTCTGGAAACACCATATATTTT.

The V and J genes are TRBV10-3 and TRBJ2-3; the D gene is possibly TRBD1 (6 bases). This CDR3 is 14 amino acids long. Germline V gene sequence: CDR1 ENHRY, CDR2 SYGVKD. The V end was cut by 3 bases, the J end by 3 bases, with 10 bases between. The CDR3 DNA reads TGTGCCATCAGTGATTGGCAGGGGACAGATACGCAGTATTTT. Translated: CAISDWQGTDTQYF.

The chain recombines TRBV7-2 with TRBJ1-5, with D tentatively TRBD1 (5 bases). The germline V gene has CDR1 SGHTA and CDR2 FQGNSA. The CDR3 length is 15 residues. V lost 6 bases and J 4 bases, leaving 16 bases between the germline ends. The CDR3 loop is CASSPGGARNQPQHF. The CDR3 coding sequence is TGTGCCAGCAGTCCCGGGGGAGCAAGGAATCAGCCCCAGCATTTT.

Details on this clone: Given a far larger clone just one base away, this is likely a sequencing read error. The rearrangement uses TRBV4-1 and TRBJ2-5; 7 bases map to TRBD1. CDR3 size: 15 residues. CDR1 and CDR2 (germline): MGHRA, YSYEKL. Germline trimming cut 0 bases from V and 7 bases from J; bases unmatched to any gene: 8. The CDR3, as DNA: TGCGCCAGCAGCCAAGAAACAGGGGCGTTAAGGACCCAGTACTTC. Translation: CASSQETGALRTQYF.

This rearrangement joins TRBV21-1 to TRBJ2-5; the table's D gene call, TRBD2, was not cross checked with the DNA. TRBV21-1 is listed as a pseudogene. The CDR3 totals 12 residues. CDR3 sequence (DNA): TGTGCCAGCAGCATCGGAGAAGAGACCCAGTACTTC. This encodes CASSIGEETQYF.

The CDR3 is CASSPPGTQETQYF. CDR3 DNA: TGCGCCAGCTCCCCACCCGGGACTCAAGAGACCCAGTACTTC. The V call is TRBV5-1, the J call TRBJ2-5; TRBD2 might be the D (6 bases). The CDR3 is 14 residues long. Per germline, CDR1 SGHRS and CDR2 YFSETQ. Trimming removed 7 bases from V and 2 bases from J, with 15 bases in between. Looking up the rest from reference TRBV5-1 and TRBJ2-5 gives the full variable domain: KAGVTQTPRYLIKTRGQQVTLSCSPISGHRSVSWYQQTPGQGLQFLFEYFSETQRNKGNFPGRFSGRQFSNSRSEMNVSTLELGDSALYLCASSPPGTQETQYFGPGTRLLVL.

This chain links TRBV2 with TRBJ2-2; D remains ambiguous. Germline assignment: CDR1 SNHLY and CDR2 FYNNEI. The CDR3 sequence is 15 residues long. Between the trimmed V and J ends, which lost 3 bases and 0 bases, there was a span of 8 bases. The CDR3 sequence is CASSEAGSNTGELFF. The CDR3 DNA reads TGTGCCAGCAGTGAGGCCGGTTCGAACACCGGGGAGCTGTTTTTT. Complete variable domain (other parts from reference TRBV2 and TRBJ2-2): EPEVTQTPSHQVTQMGQEVILRCVPISNHLYFYWYRQILGQKVEFLVSFYNNEISEKSEIFDDQFSVERPDGSNFTLKIRSTKLEDSAMYFCASSEAGSNTGELFFGEGSRLTVL.

The rearrangement links TRBV7-2 to TRBJ2-1, with 8 bases fitting TRBD1. CDR1 SGHTA and CDR2 FQGNSA come from the germline V gene. This CDR3 is 17 amino acids long. The junction had 14 bases not matched to a gene; V was cut back by 5 bases and J by 5 bases. The CDR3 coding sequence is TGTGCCAGCAGCATCTTAAGTCGCCGGGACAGGAACAATGAGCAGTTCTTC. Its protein is CASSILSRRDRNNEQFF. The variable domain in full, with the rest retrieved from reference TRBV7-2 and TRBJ2-1, is GAGVSQSPSNKVTEKGKDVELRCDPISGHTALYWYRQSLGQGLEFLIYFQGNSAPDKSGLPSDRFSAERTGGSVSTLTIQRTQQEDSAVYLCASSILSRRDRNNEQFFGPGTRLTVL.

The gene calls are TRBV2 and TRBJ2-7; D uncertain. The length of the CDR3 is 15 residues. Germline V gene sequence: CDR1 SNHLY, CDR2 FYNNEI. Trimming left V 5 bases short and J 2 bases short, with 16 bases between. CDR3 nucleotide sequence: TGTGCCAGCAGTCCCGTATCTAAGGTGACCTACGAGCAGTACTTC. This codes for CASSPVSKVTYEQYF.

This clone was seen just once. The chain employs TRBV6-5 and TRBJ2-1; 8 nucleotides agree with TRBD1. The CDR3 is 15 amino acids. V gave up 8 bases and J gave up 6 bases; unmatched junction bases: 12. Germline V gene sequence: CDR1 MNHEY, CDR2 SVGAGI. This chain's CDR3 is CASVLDRGFANEQFF. The CDR3 nucleotides read TGTGCCAGCGTCCTTGACAGGGGTTTTGCCAATGAGCAGTTCTTC.

The chain employs TRBV30 and TRBJ1-3, with D possibly TRBD1 on 6 matching bases. Trimming shortened V by 0 bases and J by 0 bases, and 15 bases separated the two germline ends. From germline, CDR1 is GTSNPN and CDR2 SVGIG (reference sequence). The CDR3 totals 17 residues. The CDR3 reads CAWSVGGGRSSGNTIYF. The CDR3 DNA reads TGTGCCTGGAGTGTAGGGGGGGGACGGAGCTCTGGAAACACCATATATTTT. The full variable domain, in which reference TRBV30 and TRBJ1-3 provide the parts outside the CDR3, is SQTIHQWPATLVQPVGSPLSLECTVEGTSNPNLYWYRQAAGRGLQLLFYSVGIGQISSEVPQNLSASRPQDRQFILSSKKLLLSDSGFYLCAWSVGGGRSSGNTIYFGEGSWLTVV.

The J gene is TRBJ2-3, the V gene TRBV4-2; the match to TRBD2 covers 7 bases. The junction had 10 bases not matched to a gene; V was cut back by 0 bases and J by 4 bases. CDR1 is LGHNA, CDR2 YNFKEQ, per germline. The CDR3 length is 17 residues. The CDR3 nucleotides read TGTGCCAGCAGCCAAGACTCCGGGAGGCAGTTCGCAGATACGCAGTATTTT. It yields the protein CASSQDSGRQFADTQYF.

This clone was observed a few times. The chain couples TRBV2 to TRBJ2-3, with TRBD2 as a possible D gene (5 bases). Trimming cost V 6 bases and J 4 bases, with 14 bases left between them. The germline CDR1 and CDR2 sequences are SNHLY and FYNNEI. The CDR3 extends over 14 amino acids. Written as DNA, the CDR3 is TGTGCCAGCAGGACCGGACTCCCCCCAGATACGCAGTATTTT. It translates to CASRTGLPPDTQYF.